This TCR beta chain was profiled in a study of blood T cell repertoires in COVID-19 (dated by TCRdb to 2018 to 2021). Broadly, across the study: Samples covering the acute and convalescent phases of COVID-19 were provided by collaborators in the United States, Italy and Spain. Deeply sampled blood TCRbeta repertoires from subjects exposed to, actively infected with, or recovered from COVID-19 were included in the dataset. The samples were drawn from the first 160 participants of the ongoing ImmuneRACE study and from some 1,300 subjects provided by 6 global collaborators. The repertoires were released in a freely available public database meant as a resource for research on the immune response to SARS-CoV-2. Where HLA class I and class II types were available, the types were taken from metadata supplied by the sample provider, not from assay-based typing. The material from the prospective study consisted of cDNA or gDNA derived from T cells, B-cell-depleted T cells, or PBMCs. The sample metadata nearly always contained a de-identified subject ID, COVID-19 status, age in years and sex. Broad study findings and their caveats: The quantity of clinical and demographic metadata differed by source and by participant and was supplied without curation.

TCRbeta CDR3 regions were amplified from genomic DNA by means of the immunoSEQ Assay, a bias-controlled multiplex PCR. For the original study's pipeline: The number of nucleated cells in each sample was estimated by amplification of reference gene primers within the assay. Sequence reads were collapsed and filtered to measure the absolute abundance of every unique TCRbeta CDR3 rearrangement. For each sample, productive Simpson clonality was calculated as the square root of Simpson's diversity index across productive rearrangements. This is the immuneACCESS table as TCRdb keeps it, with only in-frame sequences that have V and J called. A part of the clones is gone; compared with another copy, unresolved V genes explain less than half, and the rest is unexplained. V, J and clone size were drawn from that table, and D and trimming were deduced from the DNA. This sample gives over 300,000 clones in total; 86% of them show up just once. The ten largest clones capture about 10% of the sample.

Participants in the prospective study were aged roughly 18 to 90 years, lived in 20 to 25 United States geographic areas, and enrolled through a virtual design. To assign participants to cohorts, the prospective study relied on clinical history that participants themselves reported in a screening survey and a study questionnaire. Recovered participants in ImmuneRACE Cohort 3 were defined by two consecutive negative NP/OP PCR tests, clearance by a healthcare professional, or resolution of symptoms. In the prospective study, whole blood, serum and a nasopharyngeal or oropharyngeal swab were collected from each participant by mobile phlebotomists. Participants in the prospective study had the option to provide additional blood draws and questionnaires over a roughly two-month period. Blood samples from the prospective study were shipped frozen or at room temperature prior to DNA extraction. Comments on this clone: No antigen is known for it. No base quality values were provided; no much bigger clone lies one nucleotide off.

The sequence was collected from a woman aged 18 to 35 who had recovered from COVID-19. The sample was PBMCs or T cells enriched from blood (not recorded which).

The DNA sequence is given as TGTGCCAGCAGGGGAGGGGGAGTTGGTGAAAAACTGTTTTTT. This encodes CASRGGGVGEKLFF. The rearrangement combines TRBV6-5 with TRBJ1-4; the D segment could be TRBD1, given 6 matching bases. As encoded in the germline V gene, CDR1 is MNHEY while CDR2 is SVGAGI. The CDR3 has 14 amino acids, counting the end cysteine and phenylalanine. The DNA shown is the 42-base CDR3, in frame from base 1. Cut back by 6 bases and 7 bases, the V and J ends lie 15 bases apart.